The 10 T cell receptor beta chains listed next were all sequenced from one sample in a study of T cell repertoires in cytomegalovirus infection. TCRdb used MiXCR to reprocess the reads, holding one entry per CDR3 protein. In the table there are 200,000 to 250,000 distinct CDR3 sequences, roughly an eighth of which are singletons. The material sequenced was PBMCs. Receptors originate from a human donor in good health (CMV status not recorded). Some clones in this sample may be carry-over from other donors' samples.

The chain links TRBV28 to TRBJ2-7, with TRBD2 as a possible D gene (6 bases). Germline V CDR1 and CDR2: MDHEN, SYDVKM. The CDR3 consists of 14 residues. The V and J ends lost 8 bases and 0 bases respectively, with 14 bases between them. CDR3 sequence reads: CASHASGLSYEQYF. In nucleotides, the CDR3 is TGTGCCAGCCACGCGTCGGGACTCTCCTACGAGCAGTACTTC.

This clonotype has a count of ten or more. The chain uses TRBV12-3 or TRBV12-4 and TRBJ1-2; tentative D call: TRBD1 (6 bases). Trimming removed 5 bases at V and 10 bases at J, with 20 bases between. This CDR3 is built from 14 residues. The CDR3, as DNA: TGTGCCAGCAGTCTCTCAACCGGTTCAGGGGCCTACACCTTC. Amino acids: CASSLSTGSGAYTF.

This clonotype was counted ten times or more. The genes are TRBV7-2 and TRBJ1-2; 10 nucleotides line up with TRBD1. Per the germline V gene, CDR1 is SGHTA and CDR2 is FQGNSA. This CDR3 spans 13 amino acids. J lost 6 bases, V lost 5 bases, and 3 bases had no gene match. This CDR3 reads CASSQGTGDGYTF. CDR3 bases: TGTGCCAGCAGCCAGGGGACAGGGGATGGCTACACCTTC. The full variable domain, its missing parts supplied by reference TRBV7-2 and TRBJ1-2, is GAGVSQSPSNKVTEKGKDVELRCDPISGHTALYWYRQSLGQGLEFLIYFQGNSAPDKSGLPSDRFSAERTGGSVSTLTIQRTQQEDSAVYLCASSQGTGDGYTFGSGTRLTVV.

V usage is TRBV6-8 and J usage is TRBJ2-7; TRBD2 is a possible D gene (6 bases). The CDR3 loop spans 13 amino acids. Trimming took 10 bases from V and 1 from J, leaving 14 bases between them. Germline CDR1 reads MNHGY; CDR2 reads SAAAGT. CDR3 nucleotides: TGTGCCACTCAGCGGGCAGGATCCTACGAGCAGTACTTC. Its translation is CATQRAGSYEQYF.

This clonotype appeared many times. The genes are TRBV7-8 and TRBJ1-2, with no clear D. Per the germline V gene, CDR1 is SGHVS and CDR2 is FQNEAQ. Trimming took 1 base from V and 4 from J, leaving 10 bases between them. CDR3 size: 14 residues. The CDR3 bases are TGTGCCAGCAGCTTAGTCGCGGACTCCTATGGCTACACCTTC. It codes for CASSLVADSYGYTF.

This clonotype was seen repeatedly, ten times or more. The chain uses TRBV7-3 and TRBJ2-2; 13 positions match TRBD2. Trimming cost V 5 bases and J 6 bases; bases outside gene matches: 6. The CDR3 sequence is 16 residues long. Germline CDR1 SGHTA, CDR2 FQGTGA. The CDR3, as DNA: TGTGCCAGCAGCACCGGACTAGCGGGAGTAGCCGGGGAGCTGTTTTTT. Translation: CASSTGLAGVAGELFF.

This clonotype was found many times. This sequence joins TRBV7-2 and TRBJ2-1; 12 positions match TRBD2. There are 15 residues in the CDR3. V was clipped by 5 bases and J by 8 bases; unmatched bases: 7. From germline, CDR1 is SGHTA and CDR2 FQGNSA. CDR3 DNA sequence: TGTGCCAGCAGCCTCGAGACTAGCGGGAGTTATGAGCAGTTCTTC. Its translation is CASSLETSGSYEQFF.

This clonotype occurred many times. CDR3 region: CASSLVTSGSGETQYF. The CDR3 region has the DNA TGTGCCAGCAGCTTAGTGACTAGCGGGAGCGGGGAGACCCAGTACTTC. The chain combines TRBV7-2 with TRBJ2-5; 12 bases match TRBD2. This CDR3 region has 16 residues. V gave up 1 base and J gave up 5 bases; unmatched junction bases: 5. In germline, CDR1 is SGHTA, CDR2 FQGNSA.

The CDR3 region is CASSPPGKITDYGYTF. CDR3 nucleotide sequence: TGTGCCAGCAGCCCGCCGGGAAAGATCACGGACTATGGCTACACCTTC. The rearrangement joins TRBV7-2 to TRBJ1-2, with D unresolved. Germline V gene lookup returns CDR1 SGHTA and CDR2 FQGNSA. V gave up 5 bases and J gave up 3 bases, with 19 bases separating them. This CDR3 has 16 amino acids.

This clonotype has at least ten counts. The J gene is TRBJ2-5, the V gene TRBV7-6; 11 bases match TRBD2. Germline CDR1 is SGHVS and CDR2 is FNYEAQ. V shed 6 bases and J 2 bases; nucleotides not matched to a gene: 14. The length of the CDR3 is 18 residues. This CDR3 is CASSRRPAIAGGQETQYF. The CDR3 DNA reads as TGTGCCAGCAGTAGACGACCAGCGATAGCGGGAGGGCAAGAGACCCAGTACTTC.